These T cell receptor beta chains were read from a single sample in a study of blood T cells in healthy people across ages. TCRdb processed the 5' RACE reads anew with MiXCR; each CDR3 protein has one entry. In the table there are about 730,000 distinct CDR3 sequences, around 46% of which are singletons. Input material: blood. The origin of the receptors is a woman aged 55-75 years in good health. CDR3s include the opening cysteine and the closing phenylalanine or tryptophan. Each record gives: V gene, CDR3 length, J gene, clone size, D gene, CDR3 DNA, CDR3 protein. D genes are given only for firm matches. Only some rows state a clone size, as once, few, many or a class for expanded clones.

V: TRBV4-2; length: 16; J: TRBJ2-7; size: -; D: -; DNA: TGTGCCAGCAGCCAAGACCTACGGACAGCTACCTACGAGCAGTACTTC; CDR3: CASSQDLRTATYEQYF
V: TRBV7-2; length: 14; J: TRBJ2-4; size: few; D: TRBD2; DNA: TGTGCCAGCAGCTTAGATGGGACTAGCCGCATTCAGTACTTC; CDR3: CASSLDGTSRIQYF
V: TRBV6-6; length: 14; J: TRBJ1-5; size: once; D: -; DNA: TGTGCCAGCAGCAACGGGGCTAGCAATCAGCCCCAGCATTTT; CDR3: CASSNGASNQPQHF
V: TRBV7-9; length: 14; J: TRBJ2-1; size: few; D: TRBD2; DNA: TGTGCCAGCCGACTAGCGGGGGGAGGCAATGAGCAGTTCTTC; CDR3: CASRLAGGGNEQFF
V: TRBV11-2; length: 17; J: TRBJ2-7; size: -; D: TRBD1; DNA: TGTGCCAGCAGCTTATTTCTTCCGGGACAGGGACTATACGAGCAGTACTTC; CDR3: CASSLFLPGQGLYEQYF
V: TRBV25-1; length: 12; J: TRBJ2-1; size: -; D: -; DNA: TGTGCCAGCAGGGACGGGAACAATGAGCAGTTCTTC; CDR3: CASRDGNNEQFF
V: TRBV7-9; length: 13; J: TRBJ2-1; size: many; D: -; DNA: TGTGCCAGCAGCTTAGGCGTGGCGGGTGAGCAGTTCTTC; CDR3: CASSLGVAGEQFF
V: TRBV7-2; length: 14; J: TRBJ2-1; size: -; D: -; DNA: TGTGCCAGCAGCTTATGGGGGAACAACAATGAGCAGTTCTTC; CDR3: CASSLWGNNNEQFF
V: TRBV3-1; length: 16; J: TRBJ2-6; size: once; D: -; DNA: TGTGCCAGCAGCCAAGATAACCAACCCGGGGCCAACGTCCTGACTTTC; CDR3: CASSQDNQPGANVLTF
V: TRBV6-2/TRBV6-3; length: 14; J: TRBJ2-1; size: -; D: -; DNA: TGTGCCAGTTCCTACGGTATGGCAGGGGATGAGCAGTTCTTC; CDR3: CASSYGMAGDEQFF
V: TRBV7-9; length: 14; J: TRBJ2-1; size: -; D: TRBD2; DNA: TGTGCCAGCAGCCCGGGACTAGCTCTCGATGAGCAGTTCTTC; CDR3: CASSPGLALDEQFF
V: TRBV9; length: 16; J: TRBJ2-2; size: -; D: -; DNA: TGTGCCAGCAGCGTAGTGGGGAGTTCGGACACCGGGGAGCTGTTTTTT; CDR3: CASSVVGSSDTGELFF
V: TRBV5-1; length: 16; J: TRBJ2-3; size: few; D: -; DNA: TGCGCCAGCAGCTCGGGGCCGGGACAATCCCTAGATACGCAGTATTTT; CDR3: CASSSGPGQSLDTQYF
V: TRBV28; length: 14; J: TRBJ1-2; size: -; D: TRBD1; DNA: TGTGCCAGCAGTGGAACAGGGGGACCCTATGGCTACACCTTC; CDR3: CASSGTGGPYGYTF
V: TRBV28; length: 11; J: TRBJ1-1; size: -; D: -; DNA: TGTGCCAGCAGTACATACAGGGCCGCTTTCTTT; CDR3: CASSTYRAAFF
V: TRBV5-1; length: 15; J: TRBJ2-2; size: few; D: -; DNA: TGCGCCAGCAGCCCTGGTGGGGGACTCACCGGGGAGCTGTTTTTT; CDR3: CASSPGGGLTGELFF
V: TRBV7-9; length: 12; J: TRBJ2-1; size: -; D: TRBD1; DNA: TGTGCCAGCAGCCCGACAGGGGATTGGCAGTTCTTC; CDR3: CASSPTGDWQFF
V: TRBV6-6; length: 15; J: TRBJ1-4; size: -; D: -; DNA: TGTGCCAGCAGTTGCTTGCAGGGCGCTAATGAAAAACTGTTTTTT; CDR3: CASSCLQGANEKLFF
V: TRBV6-2/TRBV6-3; length: 11; J: TRBJ2-7; size: -; D: -; DNA: TGTGCCAGCAGTGCCCCGTACGAGCAGTACTTC; CDR3: CASSAPYEQYF
V: TRBV7-9; length: 13; J: TRBJ2-5; size: few; D: -; DNA: TGTGCCAGCAGCTTAAACCGAAAAGAGACCCAGTACTTC; CDR3: CASSLNRKETQYF
V: TRBV12-3/TRBV12-4; length: 13; J: TRBJ1-5; size: -; D: -; DNA: TGTGCCAGCAGCCGGCCGGGAGTCCGGCCCCAGCATTTT; CDR3: CASSRPGVRPQHF
V: TRBV4-3; length: 14; J: TRBJ2-2; size: -; D: -; DNA: TGCGCCAGCAGCCAAGTCCCACCAACCGGGGAGCTGTTTTTT; CDR3: CASSQVPPTGELFF
V: TRBV3-1; length: 18; J: TRBJ2-3; size: once; D: TRBD2; DNA: TGTGCCAGCAGAAGATCTAGCGGGGGGCTACCCCGCACAGATACGCAGTATTTT; CDR3: CASRRSSGGLPRTDTQYF